The rows below give T cell receptor beta chains drawn from one sample of a study of PD-1 blockade in classical Hodgkin lymphoma. Profiling relied on immunoSEQ multiplex PCR, and the TCRdb table lists in-frame clones only, not all of them. The profile covers about 84,000 clones, with about nine tenths appearing a single time and 22% taken by the ten largest. The source was peripheral blood mononuclear cells (PBMCs), collected at baseline. These receptors originate from a human donor with classical Hodgkin lymphoma. Each CDR3 is given with its conserved first and last residue. Clone size appears in some rows only: once, few, many, or a class for an expanded clone.

-,TRBV11-2,TRBJ2-5,CASSLAETQYF
-,TRBV4-1,TRBJ2-3,CASSQGMGLAARGPSTDTQYF
few,TRBV10-3,TRBJ1-3,CAISQVGGRTIYF
-,TRBV5-1,TRBJ2-5,CASSLVPGPQETQYF
once,TRBV6-5,TRBJ2-7,CASSYSNRGRVEQYF
-,TRBV7-9,TRBJ2-1,CASSLAGGLFDEQFF
once,TRBV5-4,TRBJ2-2,CASSLEGQGVSGELFF
-,TRBV7-2,TRBJ2-7,CASSSQGLVAYEQYF
-,TRBV2,TRBJ2-7,CASSEGTGGPYEQYF
-,TRBV6-4,TRBJ2-1,CASSEVGGKNYNEQFF
-,TRBV19,TRBJ2-4,CASSISGQGAIIAKNIQYF
-,TRBV5-6,TRBJ1-1,CASSTDRGMNTEAFF
once,TRBV6-5,TRBJ2-7,CASSYGTSGRAREQYF
once,TRBV27,TRBJ1-1,CASSLFGGDVPGTEAFF
-,TRBV5-4,TRBJ2-7,CASSPGHSYSYEQYF
-,TRBV25-1,TRBJ2-3,CASSASTDTQYF
-,TRBV7-6,TRBJ2-6,CASSLEPSGSGANVLTF
-,TRBV28,TRBJ2-7,CASSRKSPWPSEQYF
-,TRBV5-1,TRBJ2-1,CASSYGTGVNEQFF
-,TRBV28,TRBJ1-2,CASSRGDETQIYGYTF
-,TRBV10-1,TRBJ2-2,CASSRGPGELFF
-,TRBV18,TRBJ2-2,CASSPKVRGELFF
-,TRBV11-2,TRBJ1-2,CASSLGTGGLANYGYTF
-,TRBV6-5,TRBJ1-6,CASSLGGSYNSPLHF
-,TRBV6-5,TRBJ1-1,CASSSAEGMNTEAFF
-,TRBV11-3,TRBJ2-5,CASSTTGTGRETQYF
-,TRBV2,TRBJ1-5,CASRVGISNQPQHF
-,TRBV14,TRBJ2-7,CASSLVGGSGVNF
-,TRBV7-8,TRBJ1-5,CASSSQGLLLQPQHF
-,TRBV7-2,TRBJ2-7,CASRGASGSSYEQYF
-,TRBV18,TRBJ1-1,CASSKWGDMNTEAFF
-,TRBV19,TRBJ2-1,CASSRDSYNEQFF
-,TRBV11-2,TRBJ2-1,CASSLVGRTSGRSYNEQFF
-,TRBV20-1,TRBJ2-7,CSAGTRYEQYF
-,TRBV2,TRBJ1-3,CASSGRQGNTIYF
once,TRBV28,TRBJ1-2,CASSLNPGAGGGYTF
-,TRBV5-4,TRBJ2-4,CASSVDGKNIQYF
few,TRBV28,TRBJ1-3,CASTTSRGNTIYF
-,TRBV5-1,TRBJ1-5,CASSLGGDGQPQHF
-,TRBV28,TRBJ1-5,CASRPGSSTGQPQHF
-,TRBV6-1,TRBJ1-4,CASSETGTNEKLFF
-,TRBV5-6,TRBJ2-1,CASSLELAGGPNEQFF
-,TRBV21-1,TRBJ1-2,CASSKGQGRSGYTF
-,TRBV5-5,TRBJ1-1,CASSLEARQLSMNTEAFF
-,TRBV5-4,TRBJ2-1,CASSQAGVDEQFF
-,TRBV6-4,TRBJ2-2,CASSDRNTGELFF
once,TRBV19,TRBJ2-5,CASSIEHKMDPQYF